This TCR beta chain appears in the sequencing data of a study of blood T cells in healthy people across ages. Regarding the study as a whole: The study could not conclusively compare naive and antigen-experienced cells, given its unsorted PBMCs.

Notes on this clonotype: Its antigen is currently unknown.

Per the germline V gene, CDR1 is KGHDR and CDR2 is SFDVKD. This CDR3 is 19 amino acids long. The authors ran a second PCR of roughly 7 to 11 cycles using a sample-barcoded 5' primer and a J-beta primer mix. All samples yielded 3 million or more CDR3-containing paired-end reads. One entry per CDR3 protein, called by TCRdb with MiXCR from the 5' RACE reads. Seen here are about 640,000 distinct CDR3 sequences, under 70% observed once, and the top ten hold approximately 40%. The gene calls are TRBV24-1 and TRBJ2-1; TRBD2 aligns across 16 bases. The DNA end lines up better with TRBJ2-7; the J call may be wrong. The TCR originated in a man between 60 and 70 years old in good health. The source material was blood. The CDR3 region is CATSDRGTSGGAIYNEQYF. The CDR3 DNA reads as TGTGCCACCAGTGACCGCGGGACTAGCGGGGGGGCCATCTACAATGAGCAGTACTTC.